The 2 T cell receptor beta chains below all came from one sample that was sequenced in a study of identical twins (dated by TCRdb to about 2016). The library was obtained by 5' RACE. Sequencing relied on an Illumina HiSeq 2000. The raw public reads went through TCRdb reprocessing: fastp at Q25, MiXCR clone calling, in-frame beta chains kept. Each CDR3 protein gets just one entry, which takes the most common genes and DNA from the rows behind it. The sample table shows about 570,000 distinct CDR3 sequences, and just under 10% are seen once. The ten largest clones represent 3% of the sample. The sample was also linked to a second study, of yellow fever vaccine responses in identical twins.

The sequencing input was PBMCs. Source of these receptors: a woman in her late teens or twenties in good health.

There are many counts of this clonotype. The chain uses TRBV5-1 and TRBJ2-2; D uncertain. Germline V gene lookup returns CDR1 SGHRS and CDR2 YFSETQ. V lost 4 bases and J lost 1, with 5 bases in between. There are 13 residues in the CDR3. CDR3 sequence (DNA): TGCGCCAGCAGCACACAGAACACCGGGGAGCTGTTTTTT. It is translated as CASSTQNTGELFF.

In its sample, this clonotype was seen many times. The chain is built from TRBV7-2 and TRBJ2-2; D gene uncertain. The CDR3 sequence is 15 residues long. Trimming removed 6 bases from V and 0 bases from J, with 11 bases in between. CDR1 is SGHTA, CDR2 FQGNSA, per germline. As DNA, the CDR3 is TGTGCCAGCAGGAGCAGGAGCGCGAACACCGGGGAGCTGTTTTTT. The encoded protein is CASRSRSANTGELFF.